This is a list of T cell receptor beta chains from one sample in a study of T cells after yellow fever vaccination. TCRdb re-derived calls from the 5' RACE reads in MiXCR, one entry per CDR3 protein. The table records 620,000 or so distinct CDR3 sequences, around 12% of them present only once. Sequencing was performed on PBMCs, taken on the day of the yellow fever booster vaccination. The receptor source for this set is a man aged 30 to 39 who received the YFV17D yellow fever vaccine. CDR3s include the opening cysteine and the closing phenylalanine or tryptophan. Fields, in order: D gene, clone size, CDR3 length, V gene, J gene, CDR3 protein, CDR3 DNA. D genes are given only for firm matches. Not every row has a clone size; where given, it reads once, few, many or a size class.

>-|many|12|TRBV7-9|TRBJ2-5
CASSPGVETQYF
TGTGCCAGCAGCCCAGGGGTGGAGACCCAGTACTTC
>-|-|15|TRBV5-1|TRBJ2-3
CASRIGGPGTDTQYF
TGCGCCAGCAGGATCGGAGGGCCGGGGACAGATACGCAGTATTTT
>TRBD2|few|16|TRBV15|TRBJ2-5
CATREASGRTVGTQYF
TGTGCCACCAGGGAGGCTAGCGGGAGGACCGTAGGGACCCAGTACTTC
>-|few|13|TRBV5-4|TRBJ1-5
CASSLSGSQPQHF
TGTGCCAGCAGCTTGTCTGGGAGTCAGCCCCAGCATTTT
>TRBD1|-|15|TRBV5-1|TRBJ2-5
CASSWADRDQETQYF
TGCGCCAGCAGCTGGGCTGACAGGGATCAAGAGACCCAGTACTTC
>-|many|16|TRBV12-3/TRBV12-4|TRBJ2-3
CASSLGGGGGTDTQYF
TGTGCCAGCAGTTTAGGGGGCGGAGGGGGCACAGATACGCAGTATTTT
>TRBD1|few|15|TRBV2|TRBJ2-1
CASSSPDRGLVEQFF
TGTGCCAGCAGTAGTCCGGACAGGGGGCTTGTTGAGCAGTTCTTC
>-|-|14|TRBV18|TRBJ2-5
CASSPHQRQETQYF
TGTGCCAGCTCACCCCACCAAAGACAAGAGACCCAGTACTTC
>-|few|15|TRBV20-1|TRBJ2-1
CSARSLASEYNEQFF
TGCAGTGCTAGGTCCCTAGCGTCAGAGTACAATGAGCAGTTCTTC
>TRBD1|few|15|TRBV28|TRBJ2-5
CASSPTGGGQETQYF
TGTGCCAGCAGCCCGACAGGGGGAGGGCAAGAGACCCAGTACTTC
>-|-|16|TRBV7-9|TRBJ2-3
CASSQAQGSNSDTQYF
TGTGCCAGCAGCCAAGCACAGGGTTCAAATTCCGATACGCAGTATTTT
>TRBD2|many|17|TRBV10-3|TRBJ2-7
CAISERGLAGGPAEQYF
TGTGCCATCAGTGAGAGGGGACTAGCGGGAGGGCCTGCCGAGCAGTACTTC
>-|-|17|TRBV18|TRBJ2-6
CASSPPSGPAGANVLTF
TGTGCCAGCTCACCACCGTCAGGGCCGGCTGGGGCCAACGTCCTGACTTTC
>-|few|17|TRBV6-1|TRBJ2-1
CASSDPRGGYPFNEQFF
TGTGCCAGCAGTGACCCACGTGGGGGCTACCCCTTCAATGAGCAGTTCTTC
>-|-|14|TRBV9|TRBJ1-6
CASRDGATGSPLHF
TGTGCCAGCAGAGACGGGGCAACAGGGTCACCCCTCCACTTT
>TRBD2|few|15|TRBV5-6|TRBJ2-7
CASSLTTSGRFAQYF
TGTGCCAGCAGCTTAACGACTAGCGGGAGGTTTGCGCAGTACTTC
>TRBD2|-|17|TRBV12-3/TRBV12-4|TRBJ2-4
CASRPGLGRNAKNIQYF
TGTGCCAGCAGGCCGGGACTAGGACGGAACGCCAAAAACATTCAGTACTTC
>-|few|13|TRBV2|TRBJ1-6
CASTGIANSPLHF
TGTGCCAGCACCGGCATTGCCAATTCACCCCTCCACTTT
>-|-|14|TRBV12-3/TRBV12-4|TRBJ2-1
CASSPSGGGSEQFF
TGTGCCAGCAGCCCATCGGGTGGGGGGAGTGAGCAGTTCTTC
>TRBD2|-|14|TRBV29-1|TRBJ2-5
CSVTSGTYQETQYF
TGCAGCGTTACTAGCGGGACGTACCAAGAGACCCAGTACTTC
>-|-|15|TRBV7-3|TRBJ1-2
CASSLTGTSSPGYTF
TGTGCCAGCAGCTTAACTGGGACAAGCTCCCCTGGCTACACCTTC
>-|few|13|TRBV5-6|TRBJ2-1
CASSFGGPDSQFF
TGTGCCAGCAGCTTTGGAGGGCCTGATAGTCAGTTCTTC
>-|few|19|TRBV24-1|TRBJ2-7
CATSDTPGSGSGDTYEQYF
TGTGCCACCAGTGATACCCCAGGGAGTGGGAGCGGAGACACCTACGAGCAGTACTTC
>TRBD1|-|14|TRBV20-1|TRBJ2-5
CSARTSTGVETQYF
TGCAGTGCTAGAACCTCCACAGGGGTAGAGACCCAGTACTTC
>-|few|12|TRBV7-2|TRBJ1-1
CASSYGPTEAFF
TGTGCCAGCAGCTACGGACCGACTGAAGCTTTCTTT
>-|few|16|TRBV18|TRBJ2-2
CASSRRGGSEAGELFF
TGTGCCAGCTCCCGTCGGGGAGGTAGCGAGGCCGGGGAGCTGTTTTTT
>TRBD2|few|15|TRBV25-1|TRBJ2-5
CASSELGGGRETQYF
TGTGCCAGCAGTGAATTAGGTGGCGGGAGAGAGACCCAGTACTTC
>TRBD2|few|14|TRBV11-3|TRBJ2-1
CASSKAGGRDEQFF
TGTGCCAGCAGCAAAGCGGGAGGGCGGGATGAGCAGTTCTTC
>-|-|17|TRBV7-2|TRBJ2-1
CASSLASRRILGNEQFF
TGTGCCAGCAGCTTAGCGAGCAGGCGGATTCTAGGCAATGAGCAGTTCTTC
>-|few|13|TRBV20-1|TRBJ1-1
CSARDITNTEAFF
TGCAGTGCTAGAGATATAACGAACACTGAAGCTTTCTTT
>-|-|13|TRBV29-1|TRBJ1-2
CSVVRGSHYGYTF
TGCAGCGTTGTCCGCGGGAGCCACTATGGCTACACCTTC